The 21 T cell receptor beta chains below were found in one sample sequenced in a study of metastatic and nonmetastatic thyroid tumors. Using MiXCR, TCRdb reanalyzed the PCR reads. The data hold 32,000 or so clones, with about a sixth observed a single time. Patients had received no treatment of any kind before thyroid surgery. Sequences were obtained from blood. These receptors all come from a male donor with papillary thyroid cancer or a benign thyroid nodule (not recorded which). Some clones in this sample may be carry-over from other donors' samples.

The chain combines TRBV20-1 with TRBJ2-7; tentatively, D is TRBD1 (5 bases). This CDR3 region has 12 residues. Germline loops: CDR1 DFQATT, CDR2 SNEGSKA (reference sequence). With 5 bases removed from V and 3 bases from J, the gap between germline ends came to 11 bases. The CDR3: CSAPDTNYEQYF. The CDR3 DNA sequence: TGCAGTGCTCCGGACACCAACTACGAGCAGTACTTC.

This clone was detected many times. A read error may explain this, as a much larger clone is one base away. Other DNA sequences within the sample encode an identical CDR3. The rearrangement uses TRBV7-9 and TRBJ2-1; D is unresolved. Trimming pared 3 bases from V and 8 bases from J, leaving 17 bases between. CDR1 and CDR2 from the germline V gene are SEHNR and FQNEAQ (reference sequence). The CDR3 runs to 15 residues. The CDR3 here is CASSLEPGLGHEQFF. The CDR3, as DNA: TGTGCCAGCAGCTTGGAACCGGGCCTGGGTCATGAGCAGTTCTTC.

V and J are TRBV6-4 and TRBJ1-6; D gene uncertain. This CDR3 has 15 residues. CDR1 is MRHNA and CDR2 is SNTAGT in the germline V gene. V dropped 5 bases and J dropped 7 bases, with 15 bases sitting between them. CDR3 in amino acids: CASSTGASGNSPLHF. The CDR3 nucleotides read TGTGCCAGCAGTACCGGCGCTTCGGGAAATTCACCCCTCCACTTT.

The rearrangement joins TRBV6-1 to TRBJ2-7; 8 nucleotides match TRBD2. Losses at the gene ends were 2 bases for V and 2 bases for J; bases not matched to a gene: 5. Germline V gene lookup returns CDR1 MNHNS and CDR2 SASEGT. This CDR3 is built from 15 residues. CDR3: CASSEREGSPYEQYF. The CDR3 DNA follows: TGTGCCAGCAGTGAACGGGAGGGCAGTCCCTACGAGCAGTACTTC.

This chain joins TRBV20-1 and TRBJ1-5, with no clear D. Germline CDR1 reads DFQATT; CDR2 reads SNEGSKA (reference sequence). The CDR3 extends over 13 amino acids. V lost 4 bases, J lost 3 bases, and 10 bases lay in between. The CDR3 sequence: CSAIRDPNQPQHF. The CDR3 DNA is TGCAGTGCTATCCGTGACCCCAATCAGCCCCAGCATTTT.

The J gene is TRBJ1-2, the V gene TRBV19; no firm D call. Trimming removed 8 bases from V and 0 bases from J, with 16 bases in between. This CDR3 has 15 amino acids. The germline CDR1 and CDR2 sequences are LNHDA and SQIVND (reference sequence). The chain's CDR3 is CASHPRPGANYGYTF. The CDR3 DNA is TGTGCCAGTCACCCCAGGCCCGGAGCTAACTATGGCTACACCTTC.

This clone was picked up many times. The V and J genes are TRBV20-1 and TRBJ2-1, with 8 bases identical to TRBD2. The CDR3 is 15 residues long. With V trimmed by 0 bases and J by 9 bases, 10 bases remained unmatched. The germline V gene encodes CDR1 DFQATT and CDR2 SNEGSKA (reference sequence). CDR3 DNA: TGCAGTGCTAGAGAGGGGGGGCGGGAGGTTGGTGAGCAGTTCTTC. Amino acids: CSAREGGREVGEQFF.

This clone came up many times. The chain couples TRBV13 to TRBJ2-7, with TRBD1 matching 9 bases. The CDR3 is 14 amino acids. The V gene end was trimmed by 5 bases and the J gene end by 4 bases; junction bases not matched to a gene: 6. Germline assignment: CDR1 PRHDT and CDR2 FYEKMQ (reference sequence). CDR3 DNA: TGTGCCAGCAGCCTCACACAGGGGGCTTACGAGCAGTACTTC. It is translated as CASSLTQGAYEQYF.

Comments on this clone: A much larger clone differs by one base, so this may be a read error. Within the sample, other DNA sequences also encode this same CDR3. The chain employs TRBV9 and TRBJ2-5; D is undetermined. Trimming left V 0 bases short and J 3 bases short, with 9 bases between. Germline V lookup: CDR1 SGDLS, CDR2 YYNGEE. This CDR3 is built from 14 residues. CDR3 amino acids: CASSVGTGEETQYF. CDR3 DNA: TGTGCCAGCAGCGTAGGTACGGGCGAAGAGACCCAGTACTTC.

Concerning this clone itself: An end of the junction differs from the germline gene, which may be a read error. The chain has TRBV7-9 and TRBJ2-7; tentative D call: TRBD1 (5 bases). The germline V gene encodes CDR1 SEHNR and CDR2 FQNEAQ (reference sequence). This CDR3 is built from 14 residues. As DNA, the CDR3 is TGTGCCAGCAGCCCCCCCCAAGACAGCTACGGGCAGTACTTC. This sequence encodes CASSPPQDSYGQYF.

In its sample, this clone is medium-sized. This sequence joins TRBV27 and TRBJ2-7; 10 bases agree with TRBD1. Germline values: CDR1 MNHEY, CDR2 SMNVEV (reference sequence). CDR3 length: 16 amino acids. Losses at the gene ends were 5 bases for V and 3 bases for J; bases not matched to a gene: 10. CDR3 in amino acids: CASSPGTGEIDYEQYF. The CDR3 DNA reads as TGTGCCAGCAGTCCAGGGACAGGGGAAATAGACTACGAGCAGTACTTC.

This clone is categorized as medium-sized. CDR3 residues: CASSPLPSGRPSEQYF. Here the CDR3 DNA reads TGTGCCAGCAGCCCTCTTCCTAGCGGGAGGCCATCTGAGCAGTACTTC. The chain links TRBV12-3 or TRBV12-4 to TRBJ2-7; 11 bases are shared with TRBD2. The CDR3 is made up of 16 amino acids. Germline trimming cut 6 bases from V and 7 bases from J; bases unmatched to any gene: 14.

The table lists this clone with a few counts. V is TRBV4-2 and J is TRBJ1-2; TRBD1 aligns across 10 bases. J gave up 3 bases and V 5 bases, and 15 bases lay outside the gene matches. Germline values: CDR1 LGHNA, CDR2 YNFKEQ. This CDR3 has 18 residues. For the CDR3, the DNA is TGTGCCAGCAGCGATCACCTCACTAGGACAGGGGGTTACTATGGCTACACCTTC. It codes for CASSDHLTRTGGYYGYTF.

This clone showed up many times. V and J are TRBV12-3 or TRBV12-4 and TRBJ2-3, with TRBD2 as a possible D gene (5 bases). This CDR3 spans 13 amino acids. Trimming removed 2 bases at V and 6 bases at J, with 9 bases between. In DNA, the CDR3 is TGTGCCAGCAGTTTAATGGGCGGGGATACGCAGTATTTT. As protein: CASSLMGGDTQYF.

Ten or more counts support this clone. The rearrangement uses TRBV10-2 and TRBJ2-7, with 9 bases that match TRBD2. V shed 7 bases and J 5 bases; nucleotides not matched to a gene: 9. Germline V CDR1 and CDR2: WSHSY, SAAADI. The CDR3 consists of 14 residues. CDR3 amino acids: CASKVAGVTHEQYF. As DNA, the CDR3 is TGCGCCAGCAAAGTAGCGGGAGTCACCCACGAGCAGTACTTC.

V usage is TRBV20-1 and J usage is TRBJ2-3; 10 nucleotides line up with TRBD2. V shed 6 bases, J shed 3 bases, and the junction held 9 bases outside the gene matches. CDR1 and CDR2 from the germline V gene are DFQATT and SNEGSKA (reference sequence). The CDR3 consists of 15 residues. Here the CDR3 reads CSALNSGRRTDTQYF. The CDR3 region has the DNA TGCAGTGCCCTGAATAGCGGGAGGAGGACAGATACGCAGTATTTT.

The table lists this clone with many counts. Other DNA sequences from this sample encode an identical CDR3 as well. CDR3 protein: CASSQGTGLNTEAFF. In nucleotides, the CDR3 is TGCGCCAGCAGCCAAGGGACAGGGCTCAACACTGAAGCTTTCTTT. This chain uses TRBV4-1 with TRBJ1-1; the match to TRBD1 covers 8 bases. CDR3 size: 15 residues. V was pared by 1 base and J by 2 bases, with 3 bases of the junction left unmatched. The germline CDR1 and CDR2 sequences are MGHRA and YSYEKL.

Many counts were recorded for this clone. The chain couples TRBV6-4 to TRBJ1-6, with TRBD1 matching over 9 bases. Unmatched junction bases numbered 9, after V lost 8 bases and J lost 7 bases. This CDR3 is built from 15 residues. Looked up from germline, CDR1 is MRHNA and CDR2 is SNTAGT. CDR3 DNA sequence: TGTGCCAGCTCCCCTAGCGGGACAGGGAATTCACCCCTCCACTTT. Translated, it gives CASSPSGTGNSPLHF.

This rearrangement joins TRBV5-1 to TRBJ2-2; D remains ambiguous. The germline V gene has CDR1 SGHRS and CDR2 YFSETQ. V lost 5 bases and J lost 3, with 17 bases in between. This CDR3 has 16 residues. The CDR3 bases are TGCGCCAGCAGGTCTGGGCTAGTACCAGACACCGGGGAGCTGTTTTTT. Residues: CASRSGLVPDTGELFF.

This clone occurred a few times. The chain couples TRBV15 to TRBJ1-2; no clear D gene. V was clipped by 3 bases and J by 3 bases, with 17 bases between them. The CDR3 contains 16 residues. From germline, CDR1 is LNHNV and CDR2 YYDKDF (reference sequence). The CDR3 nucleotides are TGTGCCACCAGCAGTGATCCGGGAGAGAGTTACTATGGCTACACCTTC. This translates into CATSSDPGESYYGYTF.

This clone came up many times. It may be a read error: a sequence one base away is much more abundant. The gene calls are TRBV11-2 and TRBJ2-3, with a possible D match to TRBD2 (6 bases). V dropped 5 bases and J dropped 7 bases, with 19 bases sitting between them. The length of the CDR3 is 15 residues. Germline CDR1 is SGHAT and CDR2 is FQNNGV. CDR3 in amino acids: CASSPERVGAYTQYF. The CDR3 coding sequence is TGTGCCAGCAGCCCCGAGCGGGTCGGGGCATATACGCAGTATTTT. Combining the CDR3 with reference TRBV11-2 and TRBJ2-3 gives the whole variable domain EAGVAQSPRYKIIEKRQSVAFWCNPISGHATLYWYQQILGQGPKLLIQFQNNGVVDDSQLPKDRFSAERLKGVDSTLKIQPAKLEDSAVYLCASSPERVGAYTQYFGPGTRLTVL.